The rows below give T cell receptor beta chains drawn from one sample of a study of lymphopenia after photon versus proton radiotherapy. Libraries were prepared by immunoSEQ multiplex PCR; TCRdb keeps only in-frame clonotypes and omits some of them. In the table there are 150,000 to 200,000 clones, 75% to 90% of which are singletons. This specimen consisted of peripheral blood, obtained from a patient treated with photon-based radiotherapy. These receptor sequences come from a man aged 45-65 years with gastric cancer. Both conserved end residues are part of each CDR3.

>TRBJ2-2|TRBV11-3|14
CASSPDRGAGELFF
>TRBJ1-2|TRBV4-3|14
CASSQGTRGLGYTF
>TRBJ2-7|TRBV4-2|17
CASSQQSLAGGPIEQYF
>TRBJ1-5|TRBV28|17
CASSLWTTGRGNQPQHF
>TRBJ2-7|TRBV4-2|17
CASSQDWVAGGSYEQYF
>TRBJ2-2|TRBV7-6|16
CASSSTLAGGAGELFF
>TRBJ2-1|TRBV30|13
CAWSAGLRNEQFF
>TRBJ1-1|TRBV10-3|13
CATHRGLNTEAFF
>TRBJ1-1|TRBV6-5|15
CASSYSRRLDTEAFF
>TRBJ2-3|TRBV7-9|16
CASSLGGQGIMNTQYF
>TRBJ1-1|TRBV5-6|12
CASSQMNTEAFF
>TRBJ1-2|TRBV7-2|15
CASSPAGATLYGYTF
>TRBJ1-4|TRBV11-2|15
CASSLDTGGREKLFF
>TRBJ1-5|TRBV19|13
CASSNPSNQPQHF
>TRBJ2-3|TRBV5-1|16
CASSLGTGLFTDTQYF
>TRBJ2-2|TRBV2|17
CASSRQGYPEATGELFF
>TRBJ1-1|TRBV2|14
CASSDGYLNTEAFF
>TRBJ2-7|TRBV2|13
CASSVGEIYEQYF
>TRBJ1-2|TRBV18|14
CASSRETGDHGYTF
>TRBJ2-7|TRBV27|15
CASSPWGTSSYEQYF